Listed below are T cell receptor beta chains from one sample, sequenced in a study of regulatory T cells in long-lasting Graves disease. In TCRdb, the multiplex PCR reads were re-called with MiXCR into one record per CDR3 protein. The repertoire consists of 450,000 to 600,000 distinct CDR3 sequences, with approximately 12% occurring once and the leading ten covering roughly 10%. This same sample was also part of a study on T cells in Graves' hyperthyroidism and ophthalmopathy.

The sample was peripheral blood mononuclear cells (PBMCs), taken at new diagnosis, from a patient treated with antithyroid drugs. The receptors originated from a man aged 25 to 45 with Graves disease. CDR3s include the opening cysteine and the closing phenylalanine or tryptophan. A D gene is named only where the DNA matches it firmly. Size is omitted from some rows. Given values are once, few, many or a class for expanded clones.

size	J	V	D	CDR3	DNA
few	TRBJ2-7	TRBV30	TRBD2	CAWSAGGKFYEQYF	TGTGCCTGGAGTGCGGGGGGAAAGTTTTACGAGCAGTACTTC
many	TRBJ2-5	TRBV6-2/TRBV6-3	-	CASSGRDKYQETQYF	TGTGCCAGCAGTGGTCGGGACAAGTACCAAGAGACCCAGTACTTC
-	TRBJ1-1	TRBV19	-	CASTGTGSPEAFF	TGTGCCAGTACCGGGACTGGCAGTCCTGAAGCTTTCTTT
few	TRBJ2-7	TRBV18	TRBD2	CASSPYVAGNHEQYF	TGTGCCAGCTCACCATACGTAGCGGGAAACCACGAGCAGTACTTC
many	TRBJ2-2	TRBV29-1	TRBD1	CSVEATGGWAGELFF	TGCAGCGTTGAGGCGACAGGGGGGTGGGCCGGGGAGCTGTTTTTT
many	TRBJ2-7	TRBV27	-	CASSTFGRGSYEQYF	TGTGCCAGCAGTACATTCGGGCGGGGCTCCTACGAGCAGTACTTC
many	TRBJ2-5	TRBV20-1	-	CSARMPPGWAYQETQYF	TGCAGTGCTAGAATGCCTCCAGGGTGGGCATACCAAGAGACCCAGTACTTC
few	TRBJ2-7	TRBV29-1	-	CSVESRGRGQYF	TGCAGCGTTGAATCTCGGGGTAGGGGGCAGTACTTC
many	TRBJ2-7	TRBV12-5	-	CASGISGYEQYF	TGTGCTAGTGGCATTAGCGGATACGAGCAGTACTTC
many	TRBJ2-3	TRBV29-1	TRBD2	CSVEDYLAGESDTQYF	TGCAGCGTTGAAGATTACCTAGCGGGAGAATCAGATACGCAGTATTTT
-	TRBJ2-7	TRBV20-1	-	CSARAEGPPYEQYF	TGCAGTGCTAGAGCAGAAGGGCCTCCATACGAGCAGTACTTC
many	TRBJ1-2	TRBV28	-	CASSQGYGYTF	TGTGCCAGCAGTCAGGGGTATGGCTACACCTTC
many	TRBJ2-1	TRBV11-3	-	CASSATGEWDNEQFF	TGTGCCAGCAGCGCCACGGGGGAGTGGGACAATGAGCAGTTCTTC
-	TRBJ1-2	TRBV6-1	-	CASSPLGVANYGYTF	TGTGCCAGCAGTCCTTTAGGGGTAGCTAACTATGGCTACACCTTC
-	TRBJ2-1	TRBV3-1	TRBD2	CASSQEGTGEGFGEQFF	TGTGCCAGCAGCCAAGAAGGGACGGGGGAGGGTTTTGGGGAGCAGTTCTTC
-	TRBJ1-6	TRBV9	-	CASSGGDRRAPLHF	TGTGCCAGCAGCGGTGGGGACCGCCGGGCACCCCTCCACTTT
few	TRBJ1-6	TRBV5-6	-	CASSQNPGTSSYNSPLHF	TGTGCCAGCAGCCAGAACCCAGGGACGAGCTCCTATAATTCACCCCTCCACTTT
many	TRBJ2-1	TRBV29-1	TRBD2	CSVERTSGRVNEQFF	TGCAGCGTTGAACGGACTAGCGGGAGGGTGAATGAGCAGTTCTTC
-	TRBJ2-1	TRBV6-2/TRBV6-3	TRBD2	CASSYSSPSGSLDEQFF	TGTGCCAGCAGTTACTCGAGTCCTAGCGGGAGTCTCGATGAGCAGTTCTTC
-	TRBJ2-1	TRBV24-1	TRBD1	CATSDTGTGKYNEQFF	TGTGCCACCAGTGATACCGGGACAGGGAAGTACAATGAGCAGTTCTTC
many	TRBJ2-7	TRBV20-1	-	CSARRDDYEQYF	TGCAGTGCCCGCCGGGACGACTACGAGCAGTACTTC
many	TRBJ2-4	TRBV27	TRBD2	CASMASGSGNIQYF	TGTGCCAGCATGGCTAGCGGGAGTGGGAACATTCAGTACTTC
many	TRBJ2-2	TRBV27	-	CASSRGTAPRTGELFF	TGTGCCAGCAGCCGCGGGACAGCTCCGCGCACCGGGGAGCTGTTTTTT
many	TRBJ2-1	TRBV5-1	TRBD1	CASSLDSGGETSRAEQFF	TGCGCCAGCAGCTTGGACTCAGGGGGCGAGACTAGTAGGGCTGAGCAGTTCTTC
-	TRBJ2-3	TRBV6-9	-	CASSVNRGGDTQYF	TGCGCCAGCAGTGTAAACAGGGGAGGGGATACGCAGTATTTT
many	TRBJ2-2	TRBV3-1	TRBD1	CASRSTGGRTGELFF	TGTGCCAGCAGATCCACAGGGGGTCGCACCGGGGAGCTGTTTTTT
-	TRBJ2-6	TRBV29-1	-	CSVLGAGANVLTF	TGCAGCGTTCTGGGAGCTGGGGCCAACGTCCTGACTTTC
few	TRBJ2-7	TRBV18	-	CASSPGSGSYEQYF	TGTGCCAGCTCACCGGGTAGCGGCTCCTACGAGCAGTACTTC
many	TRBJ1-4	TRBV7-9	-	CASSPSSAEKLFF	TGTGCCAGCAGCCCGTCGTCGGCTGAAAAACTGTTTTTT
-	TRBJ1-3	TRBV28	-	CASSFSRSSGNTIYF	TGTGCCAGCAGTTTTTCGAGGAGCTCTGGAAACACCATATATTTT
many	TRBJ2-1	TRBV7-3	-	CASSLGPWSSYNEQFF	TGTGCCAGCAGCTTAGGACCGTGGAGTTCCTACAATGAGCAGTTCTTC
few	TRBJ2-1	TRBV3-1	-	CASSRWAGDNNEQFF	TGTGCCAGCAGCCGGTGGGCAGGGGATAACAATGAGCAGTTCTTC
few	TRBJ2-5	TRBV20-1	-	CSARLVREIVKTQYF	TGCAGTGCTAGATTGGTCAGGGAAATAGTAAAGACCCAGTACTTC
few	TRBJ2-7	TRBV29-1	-	CSVEDVMGSSAQYF	TGCAGCGTTGAAGATGTTATGGGGTCCTCCGCTCAGTACTTC
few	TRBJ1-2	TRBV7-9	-	CASSAQMPYGHTF	TGTGCCAGCAGCGCACAAATGCCCTATGGCCACACCTTC
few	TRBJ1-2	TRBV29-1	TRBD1	CSVGDRANYGYTF	TGCAGCGTGGGGGACAGAGCTAACTATGGCTACACCTTC
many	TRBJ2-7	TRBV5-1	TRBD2	CASSLTSGREQYF	TGCGCCAGCAGCTTGACTAGCGGCAGGGAGCAGTACTTC
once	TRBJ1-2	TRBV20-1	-	CSARDLASGGYTF	TGCAGTGCTAGAGATCTAGCCTCTGGGGGCTACACCTTC
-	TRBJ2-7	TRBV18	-	CASSPSSGYTSYEQYF	TGTGCCAGCTCACCATCGAGCGGGTACACTTCCTACGAGCAGTACTTC
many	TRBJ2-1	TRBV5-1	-	CASSLRGVDNEQFF	TGCGCCAGCAGCTTGAGGGGGGTCGACAATGAGCAGTTCTTC
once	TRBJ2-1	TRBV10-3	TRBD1	CAISGTGTGAGHNEQFF	TGTGCCATCAGTGGAACCGGGACAGGGGCCGGACACAATGAGCAGTTCTTC